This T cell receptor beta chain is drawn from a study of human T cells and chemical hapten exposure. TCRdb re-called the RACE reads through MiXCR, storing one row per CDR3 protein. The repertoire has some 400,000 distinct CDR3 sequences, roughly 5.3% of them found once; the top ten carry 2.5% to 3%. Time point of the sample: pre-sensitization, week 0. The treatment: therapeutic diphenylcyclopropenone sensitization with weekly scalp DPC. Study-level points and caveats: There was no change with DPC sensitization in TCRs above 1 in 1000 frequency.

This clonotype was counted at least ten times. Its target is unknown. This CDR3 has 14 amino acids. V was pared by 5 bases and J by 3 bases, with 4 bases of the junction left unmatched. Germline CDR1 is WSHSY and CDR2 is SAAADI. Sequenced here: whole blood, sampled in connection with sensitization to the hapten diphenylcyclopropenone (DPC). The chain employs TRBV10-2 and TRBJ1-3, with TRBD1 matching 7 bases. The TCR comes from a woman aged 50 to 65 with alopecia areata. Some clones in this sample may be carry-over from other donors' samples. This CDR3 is CASSRGLDGNTIYF. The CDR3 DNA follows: TGCGCCAGCAGTAGGGGGCTGGATGGAAACACCATATATTTT.